These T cell receptor beta chains were read from a single sample in a study of cytomegalovirus exposure and HLA in healthy donors. Clones were read by immunoSEQ multiplex PCR, and TCRdb kept only the in-frame ones, dropping some. The table has fewer than 100,000 clones, roughly 80% seen once. The sequenced material came from PBMCs. These receptors were obtained from a male donor in good health and CMV-seronegative. Each CDR3 is given with its conserved first and last residue. Each record gives: V gene, J gene, clone size, D gene, CDR3 DNA, CDR3 protein. A D gene is named only where the DNA matches it firmly. Clone size is shown for a subset of rows, as once, few, many or a class of expanded clone.

V gene: TRBV5-1; J gene: TRBJ2-2; clone size: NA; D gene: NA; CDR3 DNA: TGCGCCAGCAGCTCTCCCTCGTGGAGGGTGGGGAACACCGGGGAGCTGTTTTTT; CDR3 protein: CASSSPSWRVGNTGELFF
V gene: TRBV5-1; J gene: TRBJ1-2; clone size: few; D gene: NA; CDR3 DNA: TGCGCCAGCAGGGGGCGCGGGATTAACTATGGCTACACCTTC; CDR3 protein: CASRGRGINYGYTF
V gene: TRBV5-1; J gene: TRBJ2-1; clone size: NA; D gene: TRBD2; CDR3 DNA: TGCGCCAGCAGCTTAGTCGGGGGGGACTCCTACAATGAGCAGTTCTTC; CDR3 protein: CASSLVGGDSYNEQFF
V gene: TRBV19; J gene: TRBJ1-5; clone size: once; D gene: TRBD1; CDR3 DNA: TGTGCCAGTAGCCTAGGACAGGGGTTACAGCCCCAGCATTTT; CDR3 protein: CASSLGQGLQPQHF
V gene: TRBV29-1; J gene: TRBJ2-5; clone size: NA; D gene: NA; CDR3 DNA: TGCAGCGTTGTTAGCGTGCCACAAGAGACCCAGTACTTC; CDR3 protein: CSVVSVPQETQYF
V gene: TRBV5-5; J gene: TRBJ2-3; clone size: NA; D gene: NA; CDR3 DNA: TGTGCCAGCAGCTTCAGCGGTGGGGGCACAGATACGCAGTATTTT; CDR3 protein: CASSFSGGGTDTQYF
V gene: TRBV6-6; J gene: TRBJ1-5; clone size: NA; D gene: NA; CDR3 DNA: TGTGCCAGCACGGAGACAGGCCAGGGCGGCAATCAGCCCCAGCATTTT; CDR3 protein: CASTETGQGGNQPQHF
V gene: TRBV30; J gene: TRBJ2-7; clone size: NA; D gene: TRBD2; CDR3 DNA: TGTGCCTGGTCCACGAGCGGGACCTACGAGCAGTACTTC; CDR3 protein: CAWSTSGTYEQYF
V gene: TRBV6-6; J gene: TRBJ2-1; clone size: NA; D gene: TRBD2; CDR3 DNA: TGTGCCAGCAGCCCTAGCGGGAACGTCGGCAATGAGCAGTTCTTC; CDR3 protein: CASSPSGNVGNEQFF
V gene: TRBV7-8; J gene: TRBJ2-1; clone size: NA; D gene: NA; CDR3 DNA: TGTGCCAGCAATCCCGCCAGAATGGGACTGGAGAGGATACGCTCCTACAATGAGCAGTTCTTC; CDR3 protein: CASNPARMGLERIRSYNEQFF
V gene: TRBV28; J gene: TRBJ2-5; clone size: few; D gene: TRBD2; CDR3 DNA: TGTGCCAGCAGCTGGGCGAAAGGCGGGGGGTTTCAAGAGACCCAGTACTTC; CDR3 protein: CASSWAKGGGFQETQYF
V gene: TRBV11-3; J gene: TRBJ2-3; clone size: NA; D gene: NA; CDR3 DNA: TGTGCCAGCAGCCCCTCAGCCCCGGCGGGAACAGATACGCAGTATTTT; CDR3 protein: CASSPSAPAGTDTQYF
V gene: TRBV5-1; J gene: TRBJ2-7; clone size: NA; D gene: TRBD2; CDR3 DNA: TGCGCCAGCACCCAAGGGACTAGCGGGAGTGTCTACGAGCAGTACTTC; CDR3 protein: CASTQGTSGSVYEQYF
V gene: TRBV5-1; J gene: TRBJ2-2; clone size: once; D gene: TRBD1; CDR3 DNA: TGCGCCAGCAGCACGACAGGGTATGACGCCGGGGAGCTGTTTTTT; CDR3 protein: CASSTTGYDAGELFF
V gene: TRBV5-4; J gene: TRBJ2-7; clone size: NA; D gene: TRBD1; CDR3 DNA: TGTGCCAGCAGCAGTCCGGGACAGGGGCTTTGGGAGCAGTACTTC; CDR3 protein: CASSSPGQGLWEQYF
V gene: TRBV7-9; J gene: TRBJ2-1; clone size: NA; D gene: NA; CDR3 DNA: TGTGCCAGCAGCTTAGCGGCGGGGCTCCCCTACAATGAGCAGTTCTTC; CDR3 protein: CASSLAAGLPYNEQFF